This TCR beta chain is from a study of blood T cells in healthy people across ages (dated by TCRdb to 2015 to 2017). Study-wide context: In model experiments, template switching captured roughly one uniquely barcoded TCR beta cDNA molecule for every two T cells. For two donors (one aged 18 to 30 and one aged 80 or older), the study analyzed two additional independent replicas of 1 million unique cDNA reads from the same blood draw. Donors were grouped into four age groups: young (average approximately 16 years), middle-aged (39), aged (around 62) and long-lived (about 89). Donors of different ages were randomly distributed across sequencing lanes to avoid experimental bias. Using deep sequencing normalized with unique cDNA molecular identifiers, the study measured how TCR beta repertoire diversity changes with age.

General conclusions and limits of the study: Compared with the aged group, the long-lived group had more naive CD4+ T cells, fewer expanded clones and increased TCR diversity, suggesting age selection. Because donor CMV infection status was unknown, age-related changes in expanded clonotypes were potentially confounded. Estimates of total diversity from one million sequenced T cells were regarded as lower bounds and underestimates. Since profiling was done on bulk unsorted PBMCs, naive and antigen-experienced compartments could not be conclusively compared. Observed TCR beta diversity per million T cells fell roughly linearly with age, and a significant reduction was already apparent by age around 40. The percentage of naive T cells measured by flow cytometry correlated strongly with observed TCR beta diversity.

Systemically healthy Caucasian individuals from Russia, about 38 in total and aged roughly 6 to 100 years, were included as donors. Each donor gave around 9 milliliters of peripheral blood, collected into EDTA-treated Vacutainer tubes. PBMCs were isolated by Ficoll-Paque density-gradient centrifugation, with at least 7 million obtained per sample. Total RNA, at least 6 micrograms per sample, was extracted from PBMCs with Trizol reagent. For every donor, an aliquot of PBMCs went through flow cytometry to measure the percentages of naive CD45RAhigh/CD27high T cells. As regards this clonotype: Its antigen is currently not known. Base quality data are lacking; no much larger clone is found one base away.

The CDR3 runs 19 residues from the cysteine to the phenylalanine. The entry retains the CDR3 DNA only, 57 bases that are in frame from base 1. Here V drops 3 bases and J drops 4 bases, and the junction holds 13 bases not matched to any gene. CDR1 and CDR2 (DFQATT, SNEGSKA) derive from the germline V gene (reference sequence). Libraries came from 5' RACE. This sample was sequenced with an Illumina HiSeq 2500. A second PCR of about 6 to 11 cycles was performed with a sample-barcoded 5' primer and a J-beta primer mix. A template-switch 5' adaptor carrying 12 random nucleotides introduced a unique molecular identifier onto each TCR beta cDNA molecule. Each sample yielded at least 2.5 million CDR3-containing paired-end reads. The Mint cDNA synthesis kit, primed by a TRBC-specific oligonucleotide, was used to synthesize first-strand cDNA from all RNA. All cDNA was treated with uracil-DNA glycosylase and then went through a first 18-cycle PCR with the universal primers M1SS and BC2_uni_R. The published analysis was carried out like this. For normalization, 1 million high-quality reads were randomly selected from each sample, with every read carrying a distinct molecular identifier. Reads sharing molecular identifiers were discarded rather than binned into consensus sequences. MiTCR, run with a Q25 quality threshold and the strictest error-elimination algorithm, handled CDR3 identification, clonotype clustering and error correction. Lower-bound total TCR beta diversity was estimated with a nonparametric unseen species model using Euler transformation. TCRdb ran its own pipeline on the public reads, namely fastp trimming at Q25 and MiXCR clone calling, and kept in-frame beta chains. CDR3 protein duplicates are merged, each entry listing the most common genes and DNA. The V and J calls follow TCRdb's processing rather than the paper's. A total of about 750,000 distinct CDR3 sequences appear in this sample, approximately 53% of them only once. Together, the top ten hold approximately 40% of the sample.

This clonotype was sampled from an elderly man in good health. The rearranged chain carries TRBV20-1 and TRBJ2-1; TRBD2 fits 15 bases in the junction. The sequencing sample was made of blood. The base sequence is TGCAGTGCTAGCCGCCCGGGACTAGCGGGAGGAGTGCGATACAATGAGCAGTTCTTC. It translates to CSASRPGLAGGVRYNEQFF.